The 21 T cell receptor beta chains reported below all come from one sample, sequenced in a study of shared clonotypes between healthy human individuals. Only CD45RO-negative cells positively selected for CCR7 counted as naive CD8 cells, so terminally differentiated effector memory CD45RA+ cells were excluded. Clones were sequenced by immunoSEQ multiplex PCR, and TCRdb holds only the in-frame ones, with some missing. Of over 2,000,000 clones in the sample, around 93% were seen once. Sequencing used naive CD8+ T cells from PBMCs. Source of these receptors: a man aged 18 to 29 in good health. Some clones in this sample may be carry-over from other donors' samples.

The chain recombines TRBV9 with TRBJ1-1; no reliable D call. CDR1 and CDR2 (germline): SGDLS, YYNGEE. Trimming pared 0 bases from V and 1 base from J, leaving 7 bases between. This CDR3 comprises 14 residues. The CDR3 DNA is TGTGCCAGCAGCGTAGCGACCTCGAACACTGAAGCTTTCTTT. Translated, it gives CASSVATSNTEAFF. Complete variable domain (other parts from reference TRBV9 and TRBJ1-1): DSGVTQTPKHLITATGQRVTLRCSPRSGDLSVYWYQQSLDQGLQFLIQYYNGEERAKGNILERFSAQQFPDLHSELNLSSLELGDSALYFCASSVATSNTEAFFGQGTRLTVV.

The chain carries TRBV27 and TRBJ2-5; D gene ambiguous. The V end was cut by 4 bases, the J end by 7 bases, with 19 bases between. Germline CDR1 MNHEY, CDR2 SMNVEV (reference sequence). The CDR3 runs to 15 residues. The CDR3 region is CASSSYLNPLGTQYF. The CDR3 nucleotides are TGTGCCAGCAGTTCATATCTGAACCCCCTTGGGACCCAGTACTTC.

The chain links TRBV28 to TRBJ1-2; D is ambiguous. CDR1 is MDHEN, CDR2 SYDVKM, per germline. CDR3 length: 13 residues. Trimming shortened V by 3 bases and J by 4 bases, and 9 bases separated the two germline ends. The CDR3 bases are TGTGCCAGCAGTTTTGACGGACTCTATGGCTACACCTTC. It yields the protein CASSFDGLYGYTF.

The J gene is TRBJ2-1, the V gene TRBV7-9; no definite D call. The CDR3 is 15 residues long. Between the trimmed V and J ends, which lost 5 bases and 2 bases, there was a span of 13 bases. Germline assignment: CDR1 SEHNR and CDR2 FQNEAQ (reference sequence). The CDR3 here is CASSPRGAPYNEQFF. The CDR3 DNA follows: TGTGCCAGCAGCCCCCGTGGAGCCCCCTACAATGAGCAGTTCTTC.

CDR3 in amino acids: CASSVGGRQGETQYF. CDR3 sequence (DNA): TGTGCCAGCAGCGTGGGGGGAAGACAGGGAGAGACCCAGTACTTC. The chain combines TRBV9 with TRBJ2-5; D possibly corresponds to TRBD1 (7 bases). Between the trimmed V and J ends, which lost 2 bases and 4 bases, there was a span of 15 bases. The CDR3 covers 15 residues. Germline V lookup: CDR1 SGDLS, CDR2 YYNGEE. The full variable domain, rest sourced from reference TRBV9 and TRBJ2-5, is DSGVTQTPKHLITATGQRVTLRCSPRSGDLSVYWYQQSLDQGLQFLIQYYNGEERAKGNILERFSAQQFPDLHSELNLSSLELGDSALYFCASSVGGRQGETQYFGPGTRLLVL.

The chain joins TRBV28 to TRBJ2-3; 14 bases match TRBD2. The germline CDR1 and CDR2 sequences are MDHEN and SYDVKM. CDR3 length: 21 residues. V gave up 5 bases and J gave up 2 bases; unmatched junction bases: 18. Here the CDR3 DNA reads TGTGCCAGCAGTACAGGGGGCATAACGACTAGCGGGAGGGAGGACACAGATACGCAGTATTTT. Amino acid sequence: CASSTGGITTSGREDTDTQYF.

V usage is TRBV27 and J usage is TRBJ2-1; 10 bases agree with TRBD2. CDR1 MNHEY and CDR2 SMNVEV come from the germline V gene (reference sequence). The CDR3 totals 17 residues. Losses at the gene ends were 2 bases for V and 5 bases for J; bases not matched to a gene: 9. CDR3: CASSLIQREGPHNEQFF. Written as DNA, the CDR3 is TGTGCCAGCAGTTTAATTCAGCGGGAGGGCCCCCACAATGAGCAGTTCTTC.

The rearrangement uses TRBV4-2 and TRBJ2-1, with no clear D. V was pared by 1 base and J by 5 bases, with 6 bases between. This CDR3 spans 13 amino acids. CDR1 and CDR2 from the germline V gene are LGHNA and YNFKEQ. The CDR3 sequence is CASSQVSDNEQFF. CDR3 DNA: TGTGCCAGCAGCCAAGTATCAGACAATGAGCAGTTCTTC.

The V and J genes are TRBV9 and TRBJ2-2; 11 nucleotides align to TRBD2. This CDR3 has 16 amino acids. CDR1 and CDR2 from the germline V gene are SGDLS and YYNGEE. The V gene end was trimmed by 3 bases and the J gene end by 4 bases; junction bases not matched to a gene: 5. The CDR3 region has the DNA TGTGCCAGCAGCGGTTTGGGACTAGCGGTCACCGGGGAGCTGTTTTTT. Translated, it gives CASSGLGLAVTGELFF.

Here the CDR3 reads CASSYRGISYETQYF. The CDR3 bases are TGTGCCAGTAGTTATCGCGGGATCTCTTATGAGACCCAGTACTTC. This rearrangement joins TRBV19 to TRBJ2-5, with D tentatively TRBD2 (6 bases). This CDR3 is built from 15 residues. The ends were cut back, 5 bases at V and 5 bases at J, with 18 bases in the middle. The germline gives CDR1 LNHDA, CDR2 SQIVND (reference sequence).

Comment on this clone: This CDR3 is also generated by other DNA sequences in the sample. V usage is TRBV29-1 and J usage is TRBJ2-2; perhaps D is TRBD1 or TRBD2 (5 bases each). The V gene's germline CDR1 is SQVTM and CDR2 ANQGSEA. CDR3 size: 12 residues. The ends were cut back, 6 bases at V and 4 bases at J, with 9 bases in the middle. CDR3 nucleotide sequence: TGCAGCGTGGGGGTCGGCACCGGGGAGCTGTTTTTT. Residues: CSVGVGTGELFF.

V gene TRBV9 combines with J gene TRBJ1-5; no clear D. CDR3 length: 15 amino acids. Germline CDR1 reads SGDLS; CDR2 reads YYNGEE. V was cut by 3 bases and J by 2 bases, with 12 bases left in between. CDR3 sequence: CASSGGGRGNQPQHF. DNA for the CDR3: TGTGCCAGCAGCGGCGGAGGGCGTGGCAATCAGCCCCAGCATTTT. Combining the CDR3 with reference TRBV9 and TRBJ1-5 gives the whole variable domain DSGVTQTPKHLITATGQRVTLRCSPRSGDLSVYWYQQSLDQGLQFLIQYYNGEERAKGNILERFSAQQFPDLHSELNLSSLELGDSALYFCASSGGGRGNQPQHFGDGTRLSIL.

The J gene is TRBJ2-2, the V gene TRBV6-5; D unclear. Per the germline V gene, CDR1 is MNHEY and CDR2 is SVGAGI. This CDR3 comprises 13 residues. Deletions cut 10 bases from V and 3 bases from J, with 12 bases between. The CDR3 reads CATTGPYTGELFF. The CDR3 DNA is TGTGCCACTACCGGGCCCTACACCGGGGAGCTGTTTTTT.

This clone was counted once. The V and J genes are TRBV5-6 and TRBJ2-7, with D tentatively TRBD1 (6 bases). Germline loops: CDR1 SGHDT, CDR2 YYEEEE. The length of the CDR3 is 16 residues. Between the trimmed V and J ends, which lost 4 bases and 1 base, there was a span of 18 bases. This CDR3 is CASSAPTGMSSYEQYF. DNA of the CDR3: TGTGCCAGCAGCGCACCTACAGGGATGAGTTCCTACGAGCAGTACTTC.

CDR3 in DNA: TGTGCCAGCAGCGTAGCTACCGGGAGGACAGATACGCAGTATTTT. This sequence encodes CASSVATGRTDTQYF. This chain links TRBV9 with TRBJ2-3, with 7 bases that match TRBD2. The CDR3 length is 15 residues. CDR1 and CDR2 (germline): SGDLS, YYNGEE. V trimming: 0 bases; J trimming: 3 bases; junction bases outside the gene matches: 4.

V usage is TRBV14 and J usage is TRBJ2-1, with TRBD1 matching over 9 bases. After removal of 4 bases from V and 5 bases from J, the junction contained 15 bases not matched to a gene. Germline loops: CDR1 SGHDN, CDR2 FVKESK. This CDR3 has 18 amino acids. CDR3 amino acids: CASSPLYTGTGRHNEQFF. CDR3 DNA: TGTGCCAGCAGCCCATTGTACACCGGGACAGGGAGACACAATGAGCAGTTCTTC.

The chain has TRBV9 and TRBJ2-7, with TRBD1 matching 9 bases. Germline CDR1 SGDLS, CDR2 YYNGEE. The CDR3 spans 15 residues. V dropped 2 bases and J dropped 5; count of bases not matched to a gene: 8. The CDR3 protein is CASSVSGTGRNEQYF. CDR3 DNA sequence: TGTGCCAGCAGCGTCTCCGGGACAGGGCGTAACGAGCAGTACTTC.

The rearrangement links TRBV7-9 to TRBJ2-7, with D perhaps matching TRBD1 or TRBD2 (6 bases each). V gave up 1 base and J gave up 2 bases, with 12 bases separating them. The germline V gene has CDR1 SEHNR and CDR2 FQNEAQ (reference sequence). The CDR3 is 15 residues long. In DNA form, the CDR3 reads TGTGCCAGCAGCTTAGTAGGGGGGCTAGCCTACGAGCAGTACTTC. Translation: CASSLVGGLAYEQYF.

The gene calls are TRBV7-2 and TRBJ2-7; 13 bases match TRBD2. The germline CDR1 and CDR2 sequences are SGHTA and FQGNSA. The V and J ends lost 4 bases and 1 base, in that order; junction bases with no gene match: 7. The CDR3 runs to 17 residues. The CDR3 region has the DNA TGTGCCAGCAGCTGGACTAGCGGGAGCCGGGGGTCCTACGAGCAGTACTTC. Its translation: CASSWTSGSRGSYEQYF. Drawing the rest from reference TRBV7-2 and TRBJ2-7, the complete variable domain is GAGVSQSPSNKVTEKGKDVELRCDPISGHTALYWYRQSLGQGLEFLIYFQGNSAPDKSGLPSDRFSAERTGGSVSTLTIQRTQQEDSAVYLCASSWTSGSRGSYEQYFGPGTRLTVT.

This chain connects TRBV6-5 to TRBJ2-7; D possibly corresponds to TRBD2 (5 bases). V was cut by 2 bases and J by 4 bases, with 15 bases left in between. Germline V gene sequence: CDR1 MNHEY, CDR2 SVGAGI. The CDR3 covers 15 residues. Written as DNA, the CDR3 is TGTGCCAGCAGTTACGCCCGGGGTTCCCTATACGAGCAGTACTTC. This encodes CASSYARGSLYEQYF.

This chain uses TRBV2 with TRBJ1-2, with D perhaps TRBD1 (5 bases). Trimming took 10 bases from V and 0 from J, leaving 12 bases between them. This CDR3 has 13 residues. CDR1 SNHLY and CDR2 FYNNEI come from the germline V gene. CDR3 sequence: CAKSQESNYGYTF. DNA for the CDR3: TGTGCCAAGTCACAGGAGTCTAACTATGGCTACACCTTC.